This TCR beta chain was recovered during a study of OX40 agonist ivuxolimab in advanced cancers. Across the whole study: Ivuxolimab, an agonistic anti-OX40 (CD134) antibody, was given to patients.

As concerns this clone: Antigen specificity is unknown.

Repertoires were generated with immunoSEQ multiplex PCR, while TCRdb's copy carries only in-frame clones and drops some. The sample yields tens of thousands of clones, just under 90% seen once. Germline CDR1 is SGHRS and CDR2 is YFSETQ. The V and J ends lost 0 bases and 3 bases respectively, with 4 bases between them. CDR3 size: 13 residues. Peripheral blood came from all dose cohorts at three timepoints. Study-level results: CD8+ T cells (on average) carried more expanded clones than CD4+ T cells.

This clonotype was sampled from an adult with an advanced solid tumor such as melanoma, head and neck, liver or kidney cancer. This sample comprised CD4+ or CD8+ T cells sorted from blood, obtained in a trial of the OX40 agonist ivuxolimab. This chain connects TRBV5-1 to TRBJ2-1; D is uncertain. The CDR3 is CASSLDYYNEQFF. CDR3 bases: TGCGCCAGCAGCTTGGACTACTACAATGAGCAGTTCTTC.